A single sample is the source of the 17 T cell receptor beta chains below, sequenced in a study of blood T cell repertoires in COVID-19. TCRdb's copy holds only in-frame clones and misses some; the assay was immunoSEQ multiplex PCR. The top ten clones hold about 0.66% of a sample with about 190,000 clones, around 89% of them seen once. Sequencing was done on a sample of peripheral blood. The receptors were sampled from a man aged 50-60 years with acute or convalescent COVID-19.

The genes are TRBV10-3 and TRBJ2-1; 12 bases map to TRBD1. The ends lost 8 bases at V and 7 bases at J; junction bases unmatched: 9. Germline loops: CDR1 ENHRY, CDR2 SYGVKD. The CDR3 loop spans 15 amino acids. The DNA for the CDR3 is TGTGCCATCTCCGAGGGGGGACAGGGGGCAAATGAGCAGTTCTTC. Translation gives CAISEGGQGANEQFF.

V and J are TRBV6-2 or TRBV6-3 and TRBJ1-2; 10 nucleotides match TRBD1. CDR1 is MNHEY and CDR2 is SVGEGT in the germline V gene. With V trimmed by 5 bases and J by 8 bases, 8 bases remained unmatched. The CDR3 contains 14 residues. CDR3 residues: CASSPPTGGKGYTF. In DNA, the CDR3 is TGTGCCAGCAGTCCCCCGACAGGGGGCAAGGGCTACACCTTC.

The CDR3 reads CASSQGTSGGTSCYEQYV. In DNA form, the CDR3 reads TGTGCCAGCAGCCAAGGGACTAGCGGGGGGACCTCCTGTTACGAGCAGTACGTC. The chain joins TRBV4-2 to TRBJ2-7, with 14 bases fitting TRBD2. The V gene's germline CDR1 is LGHNA and CDR2 YNFKEQ. The CDR3 sequence is 18 residues long. The V segment lost 1 base and the J segment 4 bases; nucleotides outside the gene matches: 9.

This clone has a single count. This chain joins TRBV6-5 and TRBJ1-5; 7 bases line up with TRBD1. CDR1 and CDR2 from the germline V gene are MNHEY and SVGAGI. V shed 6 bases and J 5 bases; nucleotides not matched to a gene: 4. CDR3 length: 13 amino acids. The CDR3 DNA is TGTGCCAGCAGGAGACAGGGCTATCAGCCCCAGCATTTT. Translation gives CASRRQGYQPQHF.

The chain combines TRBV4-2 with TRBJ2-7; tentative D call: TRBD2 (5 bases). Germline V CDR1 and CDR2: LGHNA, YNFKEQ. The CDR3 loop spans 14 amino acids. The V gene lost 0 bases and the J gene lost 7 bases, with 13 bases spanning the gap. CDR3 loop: CASSQDWRTGEQYF. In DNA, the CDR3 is TGTGCCAGCAGCCAAGACTGGAGGACTGGAGAGCAGTACTTC.

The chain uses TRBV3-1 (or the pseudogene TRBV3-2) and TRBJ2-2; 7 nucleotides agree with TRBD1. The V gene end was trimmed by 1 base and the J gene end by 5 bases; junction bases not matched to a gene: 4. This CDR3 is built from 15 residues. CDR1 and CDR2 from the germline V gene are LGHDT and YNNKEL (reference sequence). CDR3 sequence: CASSQGGGRTGELFF. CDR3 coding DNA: TGTGCCAGCAGCCAAGGAGGGGGCAGGACCGGGGAGCTGTTTTTT.

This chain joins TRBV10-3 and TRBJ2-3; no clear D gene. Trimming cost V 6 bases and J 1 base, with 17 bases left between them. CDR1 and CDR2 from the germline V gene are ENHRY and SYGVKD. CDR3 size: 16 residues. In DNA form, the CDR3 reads TGTGCCATCAGCGATAGTCTCCAACGCGGCACAGATACGCAGTATTTT. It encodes CAISDSLQRGTDTQYF.

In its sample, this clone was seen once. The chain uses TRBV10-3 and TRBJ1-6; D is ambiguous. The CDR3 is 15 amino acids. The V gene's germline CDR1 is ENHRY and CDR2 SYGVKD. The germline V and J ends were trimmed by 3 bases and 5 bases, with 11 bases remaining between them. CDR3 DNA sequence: TGTGCCATCAGTGAATTGGGTGCGGATAATTCACCCCTCCACTTT. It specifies CAISELGADNSPLHF.

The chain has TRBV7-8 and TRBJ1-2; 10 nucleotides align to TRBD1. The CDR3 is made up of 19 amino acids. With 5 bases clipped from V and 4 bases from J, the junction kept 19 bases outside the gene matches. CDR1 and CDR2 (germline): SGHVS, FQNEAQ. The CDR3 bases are TGTGCCAGCAGCGTACGCCGGGACAGGGGTCTGGTCGGTAGCTATGGCTACACCTTC. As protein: CASSVRRDRGLVGSYGYTF.

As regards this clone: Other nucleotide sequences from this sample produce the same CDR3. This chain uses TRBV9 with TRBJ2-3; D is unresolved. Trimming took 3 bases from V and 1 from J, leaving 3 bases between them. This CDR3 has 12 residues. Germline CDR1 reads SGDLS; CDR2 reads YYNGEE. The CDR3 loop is CASSAGTDTQYF. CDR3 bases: TGTGCCAGCAGCGCCGGCACAGATACGCAGTATTTT.

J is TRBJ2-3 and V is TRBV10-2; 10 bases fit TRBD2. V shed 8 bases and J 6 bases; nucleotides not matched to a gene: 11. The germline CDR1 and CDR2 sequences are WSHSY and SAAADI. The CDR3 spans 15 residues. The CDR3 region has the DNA TGCGCCAGCCTGGGGCTAGCGGGAGTAAAGGATACGCAGTATTTT. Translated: CASLGLAGVKDTQYF.

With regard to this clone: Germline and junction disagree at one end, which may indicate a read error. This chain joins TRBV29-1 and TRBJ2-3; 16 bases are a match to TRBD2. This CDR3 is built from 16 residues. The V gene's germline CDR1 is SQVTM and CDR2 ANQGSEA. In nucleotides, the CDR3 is TGCAGCGTCGAAGGGACTAGCGGGGGGGACACAGATACGCAGTATTTT. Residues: CSVEGTSGGDTDTQYF.

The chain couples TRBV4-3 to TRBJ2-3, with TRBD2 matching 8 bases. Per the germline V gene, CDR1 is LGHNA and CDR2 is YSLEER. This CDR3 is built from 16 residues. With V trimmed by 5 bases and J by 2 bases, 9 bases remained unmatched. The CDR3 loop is CASSSVAGRITDTQYF. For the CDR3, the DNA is TGCGCCAGCAGCTCGGTAGCGGGGAGGATCACAGATACGCAGTATTTT.

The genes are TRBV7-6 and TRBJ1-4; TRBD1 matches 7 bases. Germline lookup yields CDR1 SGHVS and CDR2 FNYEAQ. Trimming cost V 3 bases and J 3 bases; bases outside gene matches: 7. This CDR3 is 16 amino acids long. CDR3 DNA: TGTGCCAGCAGCTTCCGACAGGGAATACCTAATGAAAAACTGTTTTTT. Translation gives CASSFRQGIPNEKLFF.

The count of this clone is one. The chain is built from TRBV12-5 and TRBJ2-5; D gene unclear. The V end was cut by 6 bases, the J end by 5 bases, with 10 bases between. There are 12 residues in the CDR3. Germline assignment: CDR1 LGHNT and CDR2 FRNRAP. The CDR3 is CASGITSETQYF. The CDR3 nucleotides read TGTGCTAGTGGAATTACGAGTGAGACCCAGTACTTC.

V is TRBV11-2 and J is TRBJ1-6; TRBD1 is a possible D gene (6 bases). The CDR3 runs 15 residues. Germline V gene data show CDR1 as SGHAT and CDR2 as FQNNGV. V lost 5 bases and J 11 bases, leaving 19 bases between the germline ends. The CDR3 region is CASSPRQGNSTPLHF. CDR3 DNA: TGTGCCAGCAGCCCTCGGCAGGGGAATTCGACACCCCTCCACTTT.

The CDR3 bases are TGCGCCACCTCAGTAAGCGGGAGCACAGATACGCAGTATTTT. As protein: CATSVSGSTDTQYF. This chain connects TRBV5-1 to TRBJ2-3, with D maybe TRBD2 (6 bases). V lost 9 bases and J lost 0, with 14 bases in between. This CDR3 contains 14 residues. CDR1 and CDR2 from the germline V gene are SGHRS and YFSETQ. Together with reference TRBV5-1 and TRBJ2-3, the CDR3 gives the full variable domain: KAGVTQTPRYLIKTRGQQVTLSCSPISGHRSVSWYQQTPGQGLQFLFEYFSETQRNKGNFPGRFSGRQFSNSRSEMNVSTLELGDSALYLCATSVSGSTDTQYFGPGTRLTVL.